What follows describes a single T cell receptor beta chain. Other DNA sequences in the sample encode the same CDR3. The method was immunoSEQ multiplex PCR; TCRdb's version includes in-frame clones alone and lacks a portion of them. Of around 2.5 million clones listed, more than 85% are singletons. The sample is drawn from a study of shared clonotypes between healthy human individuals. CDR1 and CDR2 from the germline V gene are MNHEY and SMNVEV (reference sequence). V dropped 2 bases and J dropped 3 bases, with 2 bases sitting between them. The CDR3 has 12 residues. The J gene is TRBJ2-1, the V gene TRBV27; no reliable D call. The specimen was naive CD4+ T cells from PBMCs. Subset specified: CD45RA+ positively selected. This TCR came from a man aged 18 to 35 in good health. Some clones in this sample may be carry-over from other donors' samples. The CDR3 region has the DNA TGTGCCAGCAGTTTAAACTACAATGAGCAGTTCTTC. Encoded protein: CASSLNYNEQFF.